The 27 T cell receptor beta chains below were found in one sample sequenced in a study of T cells after yellow fever vaccination. TCRdb fed the 5' RACE reads into MiXCR, producing one record per CDR3 protein. The sample carries 510,000 or so distinct CDR3 sequences, approximately 21% recorded once. The material sequenced was PBMCs, taken 15 days after the yellow fever booster vaccination. The receptors were gathered from a man between 25 and 39 years old who received the YFV17D yellow fever vaccine.

This clonotype was counted a few times. The gene calls are TRBV20-1 and TRBJ2-1, with D possibly matching TRBD2 (5 bases). The germline CDR1 and CDR2 sequences are DFQATT and SNEGSKA (reference sequence). The CDR3 consists of 13 residues. The CDR3 spells CRPFGEIGNEQFF. The CDR3, as DNA: TGCAGGCCGTTTGGGGAGATTGGCAATGAGCAGTTCTTC.

This clonotype showed up many times. The chain carries TRBV25-1 and TRBJ2-1; TRBD2 agrees at 8 bases. V shed 5 bases, J shed 7 bases, and the junction held 7 bases outside the gene matches. This CDR3 region has 14 residues. The germline V gene encodes CDR1 MGHDK and CDR2 SYGVNS. DNA for the CDR3: TGTGCCAGCAGTTTAGCGGGAAGAGGGAATGAGCAGTTCTTC. Amino acid sequence: CASSLAGRGNEQFF. The variable domain in full, with the rest retrieved from reference TRBV25-1 and TRBJ2-1, is EADIYQTPRYLVIGTGKKITLECSQTMGHDKMYWYQQDPGMELHLIHYSYGVNSTEKGDLSSESTVSRIRTEHFPLTLESARPSHTSQYLCASSLAGRGNEQFFGPGTRLTVL.

This clonotype was counted between two and nine times. The J gene is TRBJ2-7, the V gene TRBV27; D is unclear. Between the trimmed V and J ends, which lost 5 bases and 4 bases, there was a span of 9 bases. Germline CDR1 MNHEY, CDR2 SMNVEV (reference sequence). This CDR3 is 12 amino acids long. The CDR3 reads CASSTPRYEQYF. In DNA form, the CDR3 reads TGTGCCAGCAGTACACCTAGATACGAGCAGTACTTC.

This clonotype was observed a few times. V is TRBV3-1 and J is TRBJ2-5, with unresolved D. The CDR3 runs 14 residues. V lost 5 bases and J lost 5, with 15 bases in between. Germline assignment: CDR1 LGHDT and CDR2 YNNKEL (reference sequence). CDR3 DNA sequence: TGTGCCAGCAGCTTCGGCCCCCTCGAGGAGACCCAGTACTTC. It is translated as CASSFGPLEETQYF.

The CDR3 nucleotides are TGCAGCGTTGATCGAGGGGGCGGTGAGCAGTTCTTC. Translation: CSVDRGGGEQFF. The rearrangement joins TRBV29-1 to TRBJ2-1; 7 nucleotides align to TRBD1. The CDR3 length is 12 residues. Germline loops: CDR1 SQVTM, CDR2 ANQGSEA. V dropped 3 bases and J dropped 9; count of bases not matched to a gene: 5.

This chain connects TRBV5-1 to TRBJ2-2; 8 nucleotides align to TRBD1. The CDR3 is 15 residues long. V dropped 4 bases and J dropped 1; count of bases not matched to a gene: 3. The germline V gene encodes CDR1 SGHRS and CDR2 YFSETQ. The CDR3 coding sequence is TGCGCCAGCAGCCCAGACAGGGGGAACACCGGGGAGCTGTTTTTT. Translating it yields CASSPDRGNTGELFF.

A few counts support this clonotype. For the CDR3, the DNA is TGCGCCAGCAGCTTGGGACAGGCCAACACAGATACGCAGTATTTT. This translates into CASSLGQANTDTQYF. The chain has TRBV5-1 and TRBJ2-3; D may be TRBD1 (6 bases). The CDR3 contains 15 residues. Germline CDR1 reads SGHRS; CDR2 reads YFSETQ. V lost 0 bases to trimming and J lost 2 bases, with 10 bases between them. The variable domain in full, completed from reference TRBV5-1 and TRBJ2-3, reads KAGVTQTPRYLIKTRGQQVTLSCSPISGHRSVSWYQQTPGQGLQFLFEYFSETQRNKGNFPGRFSGRQFSNSRSEMNVSTLELGDSALYLCASSLGQANTDTQYFGPGTRLTVL.

A note on this clonotype: The junction differs from germline at one of its ends, possibly a read error. This chain uses TRBV6-1 with TRBJ2-3, with 8 bases that match TRBD1. The CDR3 is 17 amino acids. Germline CDR1 MNHNS, CDR2 SASEGT. As DNA, the CDR3 is TGTGCCAGCGGTGAACTAGGACAGGGACGATTCCCGGATACGCAGTATTTT. Translating it yields CASGELGQGRFPDTQYF.

J is TRBJ2-7 and V is TRBV7-9, with 10 bases that match TRBD2. This CDR3 has 16 amino acids. Germline V gives CDR1 SEHNR, CDR2 FQNEAQ (reference sequence). With 5 bases clipped from V and 2 bases from J, the junction kept 9 bases outside the gene matches. The CDR3 spells CASSPPGTSATYEQYF. The CDR3 region has the DNA TGTGCCAGCAGCCCGCCCGGGACTAGCGCAACCTACGAGCAGTACTTC.

V is TRBV12-3 or TRBV12-4 and J is TRBJ1-1, with a weak D call TRBD1 (6 bases). V dropped 3 bases and J dropped 4 bases, with 9 bases sitting between them. The CDR3 has 13 amino acids. CDR3 DNA sequence: TGTGCCAGCAGTTTGGGGGCTGGCACTGAAGCTTTCTTT. It specifies CASSLGAGTEAFF.

This clonotype turned up a few times. The chain carries TRBV30 and TRBJ2-3; no reliable D call. The V end lost 0 bases, the J end lost 2 bases, and 12 bases lay between the germline ends. CDR1 GTSNPN and CDR2 SVGIG come from the germline V gene (reference sequence). The CDR3 spans 15 residues. The CDR3 protein is CAWSVGGPTTDTQYF. As DNA, the CDR3 is TGTGCCTGGAGTGTGGGTGGGCCGACCACAGATACGCAGTATTTT.

This clonotype was detected a few times. V usage is TRBV29-1 and J usage is TRBJ1-1; D remains ambiguous. CDR1 is SQVTM, CDR2 ANQGSEA, per germline. The CDR3 has 13 amino acids. The V gene lost 8 bases and the J gene lost 2 bases, with 15 bases spanning the gap. CDR3 sequence reads: CSTEVGRNTEAFF. CDR3 nucleotide sequence: TGCAGCACTGAGGTGGGGAGAAACACTGAAGCTTTCTTT.

This clonotype was observed a handful of times. This chain joins TRBV29-1 and TRBJ2-1; 7 nucleotides align to TRBD1. J lost 5 bases, V lost 6 bases, and 13 bases had no gene match. Germline V gene lookup returns CDR1 SQVTM and CDR2 ANQGSEA. This CDR3 is 15 amino acids long. The CDR3 DNA sequence: TGCAGCGTGGTCCTTTACAGGGGCTACGACAATGAGCAGTTCTTC. This sequence encodes CSVVLYRGYDNEQFF.

The V gene is TRBV18, the J gene TRBJ1-1; no firm D call. Trimming stripped 3 bases from V and 11 bases from J, with 16 bases between. The CDR3 covers 13 residues. CDR1 and CDR2 (germline): KGHSH, LQKENI. The CDR3 here is CASSPMGILGAFF. The CDR3 nucleotides are TGTGCCAGCTCACCGATGGGGATTTTAGGGGCTTTCTTT. The full variable domain, with the rest looked up from reference TRBV18 and TRBJ1-1, is NAGVMQNPRHLVRRRGQEARLRCSPMKGHSHVYWYRQLPEEGLKFMVYLQKENIIDESGMPKERFSAEFPKEGPSILRIQQVVRGDSAAYFCASSPMGILGAFFGQGTRLTVV.

The V gene is TRBV6-1, the J gene TRBJ2-6; D is unclear. Germline lookup yields CDR1 MNHNS and CDR2 SASEGT. The CDR3 extends over 15 amino acids. V was cut by 7 bases and J by 2 bases, with 12 bases left in between. The CDR3 nucleotides are TGTGCCAGCACGGTCTACAGCCCTGGGGCCAACGTCCTGACTTTC. It encodes CASTVYSPGANVLTF.

In nucleotides, the CDR3 is TGTGCCACCAGCAGTCGAAGTGACACCGGGGAGCTGTTTTTT. This sequence encodes CATSSRSDTGELFF. This rearrangement joins TRBV15 to TRBJ2-2; D remains ambiguous. Trimming left V 3 bases short and J 3 bases short, with 8 bases between. Germline V gives CDR1 LNHNV, CDR2 YYDKDF (reference sequence). The CDR3 is made up of 14 amino acids.

This clonotype was seen a handful of times. V gene TRBV3-1 combines with J gene TRBJ2-3; D might be TRBD1 (6 bases). The length of the CDR3 is 18 residues. Germline V gene lookup returns CDR1 LGHDT and CDR2 YNNKEL (reference sequence). Between the trimmed V and J ends, which lost 1 base and 0 bases, there was a span of 17 bases. The CDR3: CASSQVRRTASSTDTQYF. Written as DNA, the CDR3 is TGTGCCAGCAGCCAAGTCAGGCGGACAGCATCTAGCACAGATACGCAGTATTTT.

Concerning this clonotype: A read error may be the cause here, since a much bigger clone is one base away. The V and J genes are TRBV5-1 and TRBJ2-1, with D perhaps matching TRBD1 (6 bases). The germline V gene encodes CDR1 SGHRS and CDR2 YFSETQ. Trimming removed 1 base at V and 7 bases at J, with 12 bases between. This CDR3 region has 14 residues. CDR3 DNA: TGCGCCAGCAGCTTGAACCCAGGGGAAAATGAGCAGTTCTTC. It translates to CASSLNPGENEQFF.

The chain uses TRBV5-6 and TRBJ1-1, with D hard to call. The germline CDR1 and CDR2 sequences are SGHDT and YYEEEE. The CDR3 extends over 15 amino acids. Trimming stripped 1 base from V and 0 bases from J, with 10 bases between. The CDR3 sequence is CASSLRLSMNTEAFF. In DNA, the CDR3 is TGTGCCAGCAGCTTGCGGTTGAGCATGAACACTGAAGCTTTCTTT.

V usage is TRBV7-2 and J usage is TRBJ2-1, with TRBD2 matching 11 bases. The CDR3 is 15 amino acids. Germline CDR1 is SGHTA and CDR2 is FQGNSA. V lost 3 bases to trimming and J lost 7 bases; unmatched junction nucleotides: 5. The CDR3 here is CASSFSSGRSNEQFF. The CDR3 DNA reads TGTGCCAGCAGCTTTTCTAGCGGGAGGTCGAATGAGCAGTTCTTC.

This chain uses TRBV12-3 or TRBV12-4 with TRBJ2-6; TRBD2 matches 7 bases. The CDR3 extends over 16 amino acids. V was pared by 5 bases and J by 1 base, with 5 bases of the junction left unmatched. CDR3 DNA sequence: TGTGCCAGCAGTGGGGAGGGGTTTTCTGGGGCCAACGTCCTGACTTTC. Amino acids: CASSGEGFSGANVLTF.

The rearrangement joins TRBV19 to TRBJ2-3; the D gene is possibly TRBD2 (6 bases). The CDR3 has 16 residues. The V gene's germline CDR1 is LNHDA and CDR2 SQIVND (reference sequence). Trimming shortened V by 3 bases and J by 4 bases, and 17 bases separated the two germline ends. CDR3 bases: TGTGCCAGTAGTATGGATAGCGGTCTCCGGGCAGATACGCAGTATTTT. Protein: CASSMDSGLRADTQYF.

This clonotype turned up a few times. This chain connects TRBV20-1 to TRBJ2-1; D is uncertain. There are 13 residues in the CDR3. The V end was cut by 6 bases, the J end by 5 bases, with 14 bases between. The germline gives CDR1 DFQATT, CDR2 SNEGSKA (reference sequence). CDR3 sequence (DNA): TGCAGTGCCAGAAGTGGGGTGGACAATGAGCAGTTCTTC. Its translation: CSARSGVDNEQFF.

The chain employs TRBV5-1 and TRBJ1-4; D remains unclear. CDR3 size: 14 residues. Deletions cut 6 bases from V and 8 bases from J, with 17 bases between. Germline CDR1 reads SGHRS; CDR2 reads YFSETQ. The CDR3 is CASKAAGPGEKLFF. The CDR3 DNA follows: TGCGCCAGCAAGGCCGCCGGACCCGGGGAAAAACTGTTTTTT.

The chain combines TRBV11-2 with TRBJ2-5; 7 bases are shared with TRBD1. Germline values: CDR1 SGHAT, CDR2 FQNNGV. Trimming took 1 base from V and 2 from J; bases not matched to a gene: 4. This CDR3 region has 15 residues. The DNA of the CDR3 is TGTGCCAGCAGCTTAGGTGGGACAGCTCAAGAGACCCAGTACTTC. This codes for CASSLGGTAQETQYF.

This clonotype was observed a handful of times. The J gene is TRBJ2-7, the V gene TRBV20-1; the match to TRBD2 covers 8 bases. There are 14 residues in the CDR3. V shed 4 bases, J shed 0 bases, and the junction held 5 bases outside the gene matches. The germline V gene has CDR1 DFQATT and CDR2 SNEGSKA (reference sequence). As DNA, the CDR3 is TGCAGTGCTATCAGGGCGGGGGGCTCCTACGAGCAGTACTTC. It yields the protein CSAIRAGGSYEQYF.

The sample holds many counts of this clonotype. This chain joins TRBV7-2 and TRBJ2-1, with unresolved D. This CDR3 spans 11 amino acids. V was pared by 4 bases and J by 8 bases, with 6 bases between. Looked up from germline, CDR1 is SGHTA and CDR2 is FQGNSA. The CDR3 loop is CASSSPYEQFF. CDR3 nucleotides: TGTGCCAGCAGCTCCCCTTATGAGCAGTTCTTC.